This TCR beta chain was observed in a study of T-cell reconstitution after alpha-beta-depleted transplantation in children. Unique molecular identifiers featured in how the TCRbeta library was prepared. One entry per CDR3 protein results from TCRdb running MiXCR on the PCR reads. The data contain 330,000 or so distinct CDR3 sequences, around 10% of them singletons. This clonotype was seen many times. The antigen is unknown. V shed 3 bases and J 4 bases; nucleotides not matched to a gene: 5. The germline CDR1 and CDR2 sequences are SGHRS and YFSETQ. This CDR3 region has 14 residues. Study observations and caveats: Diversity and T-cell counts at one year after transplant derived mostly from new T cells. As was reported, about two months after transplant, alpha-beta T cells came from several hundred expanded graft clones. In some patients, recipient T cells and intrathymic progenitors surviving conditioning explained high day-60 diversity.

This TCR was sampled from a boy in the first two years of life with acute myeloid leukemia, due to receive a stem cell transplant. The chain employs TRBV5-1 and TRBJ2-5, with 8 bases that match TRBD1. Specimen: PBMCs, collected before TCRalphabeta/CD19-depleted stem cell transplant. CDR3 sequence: CASSSGQGAETQYF. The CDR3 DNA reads TGCGCCAGCAGCTCCGGACAGGGCGCAGAGACCCAGTACTTC.